This TCR beta chain was sequenced during a study of radiation and T cells in renal cell carcinoma. Sample treatment: 15 Gy SBRT to primary tumor, nephrectomy 4 weeks later. The CDR3 is 19 amino acids. V was clipped by 1 base and J by 8 bases, with 26 bases between them. The germline CDR1 and CDR2 sequences are LGHNA and YSLEER. Sequencing used immunoSEQ multiplex PCR; TCRdb keeps in-frame clones, though not all of them. The sample yields around 16,000 clones, less than 65% seen once. Overall study results and limits: In nephrectomy-only tumors, top 100 clonotypes averaged roughly 40%, versus roughly 54% irradiated. Dominant CDR3 motifs were more common in irradiated tumors than controls.

Notes on this clone: Antigen: not known.

V and J are TRBV4-3 and TRBJ1-4; tentative D call: TRBD1 (5 bases). This sequence originates from a woman between 70 and 85 years old with renal cell carcinoma. The sequenced sample was tumor tissue, obtained from a patient whose treatment included radiotherapy and nephrectomy. For the CDR3, the DNA is TGCGCCAGCAGCCAAGGGGGACGGAACCTCCGGAGGAGTAAGGAAAAACTGTTTTTT. Translation: CASSQGGRNLRRSKEKLFF.